The 18 T cell receptor beta chains given below trace back to one sample, sequenced in a study of blood T cell repertoires in COVID-19. The table came from immunoSEQ multiplex PCR; TCRdb's copy has only in-frame clones and leaves some out. The sample carries 250,000 to 300,000 clones, 89% recorded once. The sample comprised peripheral blood. All receptors come from a woman aged 55-69 years with acute or convalescent COVID-19.

The rearrangement uses TRBV15 and TRBJ2-1; maybe TRBD1 (6 bases). V gave up 1 base and J gave up 7 bases, with 17 bases separating them. This CDR3 has 16 residues. Germline V gene sequence: CDR1 LNHNV, CDR2 YYDKDF (reference sequence). Here the CDR3 DNA reads TGTGCCACCAGCAGAGGGGTACAAACAGGGTCGAATGAGCAGTTCTTC. This codes for CATSRGVQTGSNEQFF.

V is TRBV5-5 and J is TRBJ1-5; D not resolved. Germline-derived CDR1 and CDR2 are SGHKS and YYEKEE (reference sequence). This CDR3 has 14 residues. Trimming removed 2 bases from V and 1 base from J, with 7 bases in between. CDR3 coding DNA: TGTGCCAGCAGCTTTGGGGAGAGCAATCAGCCCCAGCATTTT. Encoded protein: CASSFGESNQPQHF.

This clone was detected only once. V gene TRBV28 combines with J gene TRBJ1-4; 8 bases are a match to TRBD1. Germline V lookup: CDR1 MDHEN, CDR2 SYDVKM. The CDR3 has 15 amino acids. Trimming removed 7 bases from V and 8 bases from J; junction bases left unmatched: 12. The CDR3 sequence is CASTTPTGGKEKLFF. The CDR3 nucleotides read TGTGCCAGCACTACCCCCACAGGGGGGAAAGAAAAACTGTTTTTT.

The V gene is TRBV10-3, the J gene TRBJ2-5; D uncertain. The CDR3 is 13 residues long. The V and J ends lost 5 bases and 3 bases respectively, with 10 bases between them. Germline V lookup: CDR1 ENHRY, CDR2 SYGVKD. As DNA, the CDR3 is TGTGCCATCAGTACTGCCCTGGAAGAGACCCAGTACTTC. Protein: CAISTALEETQYF.

This chain connects TRBV11-2 to TRBJ2-3, with 7 bases identical to TRBD2. V lost 0 bases, J lost 2 bases, and 2 bases stayed unmatched. The germline V gene encodes CDR1 SGHAT and CDR2 FQNNGV. The CDR3 is made up of 15 amino acids. Here the CDR3 DNA reads TGTGCCAGCAGCTTAGACGGGGGGTCCACAGATACGCAGTATTTT. This translates into CASSLDGGSTDTQYF.

The chain is built from TRBV6-6 and TRBJ1-6; maybe TRBD1 (5 bases). The CDR3 spans 15 residues. Looked up from germline, CDR1 is MNHNY and CDR2 is SVGAGI (reference sequence). Trimming cost V 6 bases and J 7 bases, with 16 bases left between them. CDR3 loop: CASSQAWGVNSPLHF. CDR3 sequence (DNA): TGTGCCAGCAGCCAAGCGTGGGGGGTGAATTCACCCCTCCACTTT.

The chain is built from TRBV6-5 and TRBJ2-7, with TRBD2 matching over 13 bases. The CDR3 covers 15 residues. With 8 bases clipped from V and 6 bases from J, the junction kept 10 bases outside the gene matches. Per the germline V gene, CDR1 is MNHEY and CDR2 is SVGAGI. Here the CDR3 reads CASDPKLAGGREQYF. The CDR3 nucleotides read TGTGCCAGCGACCCCAAACTAGCGGGAGGGCGCGAGCAGTACTTC.

This sequence joins TRBV7-9 and TRBJ2-1; 12 bases are a match to TRBD2. Germline V gene data show CDR1 as SEHNR and CDR2 as FQNEAQ (reference sequence). With 5 bases clipped from V and 6 bases from J, the junction kept 5 bases outside the gene matches. This CDR3 comprises 15 residues. In DNA, the CDR3 is TGTGCCAGCAGCCCTCTAGCGGGAGGGGCCAATGAGCAGTTCTTC. This translates into CASSPLAGGANEQFF.

The J gene is TRBJ2-7, the V gene TRBV28, with TRBD1 matching 7 bases. CDR1 is MDHEN, CDR2 SYDVKM, per germline. V trimming: 4 bases; J trimming: 1 base; junction bases outside the gene matches: 10. The CDR3 sequence is 16 residues long. The CDR3 here is CASSYPDRDRSYEQYF. DNA for the CDR3: TGTGCCAGCAGTTACCCCGACAGGGATCGGTCCTACGAGCAGTACTTC.

The gene calls are TRBV7-6 and TRBJ1-1, with 7 bases fitting TRBD1. The CDR3 spans 17 residues. The ends lost 5 bases at V and 1 base at J; junction bases unmatched: 13. The germline V gene encodes CDR1 SGHVS and CDR2 FNYEAQ. The chain's CDR3 is CASSPRQGMFPNTEAFF. As DNA, the CDR3 is TGTGCCAGCAGCCCCAGACAGGGTATGTTTCCGAACACTGAAGCTTTCTTT.

The chain has TRBV7-2 and TRBJ2-7; 8 bases fit TRBD1. Unmatched junction bases numbered 6, after V lost 1 base and J lost 4 bases. CDR3 size: 15 residues. In germline, CDR1 is SGHTA, CDR2 FQGNSA. This CDR3 is CASSLVPQGEYEQYF. The CDR3 bases are TGTGCCAGCAGCTTAGTTCCACAGGGGGAATACGAGCAGTACTTC.

V is TRBV18 and J is TRBJ1-1, with a possible D match to TRBD1 (5 bases). The CDR3 has 14 residues. V was shortened by 2 bases and J by 8 bases, with 15 bases between the two germline ends. Germline V gene lookup returns CDR1 KGHSH and CDR2 LQKENI. CDR3: CASSPTTPSGEAFF. The CDR3 DNA reads TGTGCCAGCTCACCAACCACCCCCTCAGGGGAAGCTTTCTTT.

The gene calls are TRBV13 and TRBJ1-3; tentative D call: TRBD1 (6 bases). Trimming removed 3 bases at V and 1 base at J, with 16 bases between. Looked up from germline, CDR1 is PRHDT and CDR2 is FYEKMQ (reference sequence). This CDR3 is built from 17 residues. CDR3 bases: TGTGCCAGCAGCTTTTCACAACAGGGTCGATCTGGAAACACCATATATTTT. Translation gives CASSFSQQGRSGNTIYF. The complete variable domain, with remaining parts taken from reference TRBV13 and TRBJ1-3, reads AAGVIQSPRHLIKEKRETATLKCYPIPRHDTVYWYQQGPGQDPQFLISFYEKMQSDKGSIPDRFSAQQFSDYHSELNMSSLELGDSALYFCASSFSQQGRSGNTIYFGEGSWLTVV.

The chain carries TRBV2 and TRBJ1-1; the match to TRBD1 covers 8 bases. The CDR3 loop spans 15 amino acids. The germline V gene encodes CDR1 SNHLY and CDR2 FYNNEI. The J segment lost 4 bases and the V segment lost 2 bases, leaving 6 bases of the junction unmatched. In DNA, the CDR3 is TGTGCCAGCAGTGAACAGGGGGCTGGTTTCACTGAAGCTTTCTTT. Its translation is CASSEQGAGFTEAFF.

A single count supports this clone. V usage is TRBV5-4 and J usage is TRBJ2-2; 9 bases match TRBD1. The CDR3 length is 15 residues. Trimming took 0 bases from V and 3 from J; bases not matched to a gene: 0. Germline V gene lookup returns CDR1 SGHNT and CDR2 YYREEE (reference sequence). The CDR3 reads CASSLGDRDTGELFF. Here the CDR3 DNA reads TGTGCCAGCAGCTTGGGGGACAGGGACACCGGGGAGCTGTTTTTT.

The CDR3 DNA reads as TGCGCCAGCAGCGCACAGGGTGGCACTGAAGCTTTCTTT. This translates into CASSAQGGTEAFF. The rearrangement links TRBV5-1 to TRBJ1-1; tentatively, D is TRBD1 (6 bases). Germline V lookup: CDR1 SGHRS, CDR2 YFSETQ. Trimming removed 4 bases at V and 4 bases at J, with 11 bases between. This CDR3 has 13 amino acids.

Comments on this clone: Other nucleotide sequences in the sample specify the same CDR3. The chain employs TRBV15 and TRBJ2-5, with a tentative D call TRBD2 (6 bases). Per germline, CDR1 LNHNV and CDR2 YYDKDF (reference sequence). This CDR3 has 14 residues. Trimming cost V 1 base and J 1 base, with 7 bases left between them. CDR3 DNA: TGTGCCACCAGCAGAGGGAGGGGCCAAGAGACCCAGTACTTC. Translation: CATSRGRGQETQYF.

The chain recombines TRBV7-2 with TRBJ1-3; D not certain. CDR1 is SGHTA and CDR2 is FQGNSA in the germline V gene. The length of the CDR3 is 17 residues. Trimming shortened V by 1 base and J by 3 bases, and 16 bases separated the two germline ends. The CDR3 loop reads CASSLVGWTRGGNTIYF. In nucleotides, the CDR3 is TGTGCCAGCAGCTTAGTGGGGTGGACTCGCGGTGGAAACACCATATATTTT.